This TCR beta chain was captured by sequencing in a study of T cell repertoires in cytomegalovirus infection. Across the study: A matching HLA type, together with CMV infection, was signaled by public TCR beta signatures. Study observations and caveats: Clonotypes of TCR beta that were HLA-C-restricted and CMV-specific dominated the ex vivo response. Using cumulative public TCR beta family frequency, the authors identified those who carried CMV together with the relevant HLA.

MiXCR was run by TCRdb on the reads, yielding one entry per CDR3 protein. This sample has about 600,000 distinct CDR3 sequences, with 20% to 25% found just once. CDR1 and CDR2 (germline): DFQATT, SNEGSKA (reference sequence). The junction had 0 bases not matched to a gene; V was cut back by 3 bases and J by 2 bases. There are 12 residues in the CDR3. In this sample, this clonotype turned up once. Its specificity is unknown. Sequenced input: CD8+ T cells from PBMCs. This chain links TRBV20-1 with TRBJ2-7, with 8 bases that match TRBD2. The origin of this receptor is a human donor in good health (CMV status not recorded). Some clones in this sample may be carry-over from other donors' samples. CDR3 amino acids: CSARRGAYEQYF. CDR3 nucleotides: TGCAGTGCTAGGCGGGGGGCCTACGAGCAGTACTTC.